The present entry profiles one T cell receptor (beta chain) with its context. Profiling relied on immunoSEQ multiplex PCR, and the TCRdb table lists in-frame clones only, not all of them. The table lists 30,000 to 35,000 clones, roughly 90% of them singletons. Time point here: time of PML onset. This sample was taken from a study of multiple sclerosis patients with progressive multifocal leukoencephalopathy. CDR1 is SNHLY, CDR2 FYNNEI, per germline. Trimming left V 4 bases short and J 4 bases short, with 16 bases between. This CDR3 has 15 amino acids. The chain couples TRBV2 to TRBJ1-2, with no clear D. The clonotype was recovered from a human donor with progressive multifocal leukoencephalopathy. The sequencing used PBMCs, collected from a patient treated with natalizumab. The CDR3 spells CASSAEVGSIYGYTF. The CDR3 DNA reads as TGTGCCAGCAGTGCCGAAGTAGGCAGTATCTATGGCTACACCTTC.